Described below is a single TCR beta chain sequence and its context. Its antigen is currently not known. Base qualities were left out, and no much larger clone turns up one base away. Each collaborating institution followed its own protocols to collect whole blood in K2EDTA tubes. For TCRbeta analysis, collaborators shipped samples in one of three forms: frozen whole blood, isolated PBMCs, or DNA extracted from either of those sample types. This record belongs to a study of blood T cell repertoires in COVID-19 (TCRdb year 2020). Regarding the research as a whole: The collaborator samples originated in the United States, Italy and Spain and spanned the acute and convalescent phases of COVID-19. The dataset comprised deeply sampled blood TCRbeta repertoires from subjects exposed to, actively infected with, or recovered from COVID-19. The samples were drawn from two sources: the first 160 participants of the ongoing ImmuneRACE study, and some 1,300 subjects contributed by 6 global collaborators. The prospective study material was composed of cDNA or gDNA derived from T cells, B-cell-depleted T cells, or PBMCs. Where available, HLA class I and class II types were obtained from metadata supplied by the sample provider rather than from assay-based typing. Nearly every sample came with metadata listing a de-identified subject ID, COVID-19 status, age in years and sex. The repertoires were released in a freely available public database intended as a resource for research on the immune response to SARS-CoV-2.

The immunoSEQ Assay, a bias-controlled multiplex PCR, was used to amplify TCRbeta CDR3 regions from genomic DNA. In the source study's methods: Nucleated cell counts per sample were estimated from amplification of reference gene primers within the assay. To quantify the absolute abundance of each unique TCRbeta CDR3 rearrangement, sequence reads were collapsed and filtered. For each sample, productive Simpson clonality was calculated as the square root of Simpson's diversity index across productive rearrangements. TCRdb retrieved this table from immuneACCESS and kept in-frame rearrangements only. Not all clones are present; in checked studies, unresolved V genes account for under half, and no reason is known for the remainder. That table furnishes V, J and clone size, whereas the DNA furnished D and trimming. The sample table shows around 130,000 clones, and 85% are seen once. In total, the top ten clones hold 2.5% to 3% of the sample.

The CDR3 measures 15 amino acids from cysteine to phenylalanine. Only the CDR3 DNA stays, 45 bases, in frame from base 1. From V the trimming removes 3 bases and from J it removes 3 bases, while the gene matches leave 6 bases of the junction unaccounted for. CDR1 and CDR2 are drawn from the germline V gene (reference sequence): SEHNR, FQNEAQ. Summary of the overall study and its limitations: Clinical and demographic metadata were provided uncurated, with the amount varying by source and participant.

What was sequenced was peripheral blood. This chain joins TRBV7-9 to TRBJ2-7, with 9 middle bases fitting TRBD2. The clonotype was recovered from a man aged 45-65 years with acute or convalescent COVID-19. The CDR3 amino acid sequence is: CASSLASGVFYEQYF. The bases are TGTGCCAGCAGCTTGGCTAGCGGGGTCTTCTACGAGCAGTACTTC.